This T cell receptor beta chain was captured by sequencing in a study of radiotherapy plus CTLA-4 blockade in lung cancer (dated by TCRdb to the late 2010s). Background for the entire study: Among enrolled patients, 15% to 20% had an objective response and 25% to 35% reached disease control. Overall results and qualifications from the work: The strongest predictors of response were reported to be early dynamic shifts in blood T cell clones along with a rise in serum interferon-beta following radiation. After treatment with radiotherapy and ipilimumab, TCR clones that originated in tumors expanded in peripheral blood.

Of note for this clone: The clone's antigen remains unknown. No clone much larger than this one lies a single base away; base qualities are absent.

The library was obtained by the immunoSEQ multiplex PCR assay. In TCRdb, the immuneACCESS table is reduced to in-frame sequences with V and J assigned. These tables do not hold every clone; where another copy was compared, an unresolved V gene accounts for under half, and the others remain unexplained. The sample data list 90,000 or so clones, and around 83% of these were observed just once. The ten largest clones take up roughly 0.8% of the sample. The study tested focal radiation therapy combined with CTLA-4 blockade (ipilimumab) in patients with chemo-refractory metastatic non-small-cell lung cancer. The CDR3 measures 13 amino acids from cysteine to phenylalanine. CDR3 DNA only is kept here, 39 bases in frame from base 1. Looking up the germline V gene yields CDR1 SGHDT and CDR2 YYEEEE. V loses 3 bases of germline sequence and J loses 8 bases, and the interval between the two ends is 14 bases.

The receptor was derived from a human donor with non-small cell lung cancer who had stable disease on radiotherapy plus ipilimumab. The chain is made from TRBV5-6 and TRBJ1-2, and perhaps TRBD1 as D gene, on 6 matching bases. The sequencing used peripheral blood, collected from a patient treated with radiotherapy plus ipilimumab. The nucleotide sequence is TGTGCCAGCAGCTCTGGACAGATACGAGGCTACACCTTC. Its protein reads: CASSSGQIRGYTF.